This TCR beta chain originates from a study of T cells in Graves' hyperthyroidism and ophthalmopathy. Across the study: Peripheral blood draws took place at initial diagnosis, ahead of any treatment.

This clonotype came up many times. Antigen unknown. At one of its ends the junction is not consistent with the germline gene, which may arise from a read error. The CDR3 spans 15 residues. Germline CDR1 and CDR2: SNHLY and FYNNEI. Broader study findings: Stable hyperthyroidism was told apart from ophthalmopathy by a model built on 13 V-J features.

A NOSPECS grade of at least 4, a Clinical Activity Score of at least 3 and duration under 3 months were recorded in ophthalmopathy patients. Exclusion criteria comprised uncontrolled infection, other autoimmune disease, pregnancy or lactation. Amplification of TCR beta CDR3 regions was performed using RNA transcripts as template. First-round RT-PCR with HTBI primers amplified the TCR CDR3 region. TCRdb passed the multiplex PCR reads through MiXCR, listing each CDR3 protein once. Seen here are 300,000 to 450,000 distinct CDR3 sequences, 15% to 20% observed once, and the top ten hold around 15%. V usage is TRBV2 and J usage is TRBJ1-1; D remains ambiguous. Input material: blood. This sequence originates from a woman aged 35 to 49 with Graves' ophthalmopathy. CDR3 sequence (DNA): TGTGCCAGCAGGGAAGGAACGCTCGGGAACACTGAAGCTTTCTTT. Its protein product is CASREGTLGNTEAFF.